The present T cell receptor (beta chain) was sequenced within a study of shared clonotypes between healthy human individuals. Study information: For every donor, three CD4 naive, three CD4 memory, two CD8 naive and one CD8 memory plates were used. Study results and limitations: Non-shared clonotypes had lower generation probabilities than clonotypes shared by all four sorted-subset donors.

Of note for this clone: Antigen: not known.

Several immunoSEQ plates received, in even portions, the genomic DNA of each subset. The repertoire was sequenced with immunoSEQ multiplex PCR; TCRdb's copy has only in-frame clones and lacks some. The sample lists under 2.5 million clones; around 92% were seen once. What was sequenced was naive CD4+ T cells from PBMCs. Documented subset: CD45RA+ positively selected. The sequence was obtained from a man between 18 and 29 years old in good health. Some clones in this sample may be carry-over from other donors' samples.

The chain's CDR3 is CAWKSTAGGPSYNEQFF. The CDR3 DNA sequence: TGTGCCTGGAAAAGTACGGCGGGAGGGCCGTCCTACAATGAGCAGTTCTTC. This sequence joins TRBV30 and TRBJ2-1, with 9 bases lining up with TRBD2. The CDR3 sequence is 17 residues long. V dropped 4 bases and J dropped 1; count of bases not matched to a gene: 11. The germline V gene encodes CDR1 GTSNPN and CDR2 SVGIG (reference sequence).